This T cell receptor (beta chain) derives from a study of cytomegalovirus exposure and HLA in healthy donors. General study findings and limits: Most of the CMV-associated TCR beta chains (in a later analysis) appeared to be HLA-restricted. The only immune exposure information that was available was CMV serostatus. In a later analysis, HLA-C alleles had the fewest associated TCRs, DRB1 alleles the most.

Germline lookup yields CDR1 MDHEN and CDR2 SYDVKM. The germline V and J ends were trimmed by 9 bases and 1 base, with 9 bases remaining between them. The CDR3 length is 12 residues. 13 Jbeta primers and 60 Vbeta primers were used for the PCR. Libraries were prepared by immunoSEQ multiplex PCR; TCRdb keeps only in-frame clonotypes and omits some of them. The profile covers more than 95,000 clones, with around 75% appearing a single time and 1.6% taken by the ten largest. Nominally healthy donors were sampled, though unrecorded immune exposures were likely. On this clone: The antigen is unknown.

Sequenced sample: PBMCs. The TCR sequence derives from a woman aged 18-29 years in good health and CMV-seronegative. The genes are TRBV28 and TRBJ1-1, with D uncertain. The CDR3 is CASLSSNTEAFF. For the CDR3, the DNA is TGTGCCAGTCTTTCGTCGAACACTGAAGCTTTCTTT.